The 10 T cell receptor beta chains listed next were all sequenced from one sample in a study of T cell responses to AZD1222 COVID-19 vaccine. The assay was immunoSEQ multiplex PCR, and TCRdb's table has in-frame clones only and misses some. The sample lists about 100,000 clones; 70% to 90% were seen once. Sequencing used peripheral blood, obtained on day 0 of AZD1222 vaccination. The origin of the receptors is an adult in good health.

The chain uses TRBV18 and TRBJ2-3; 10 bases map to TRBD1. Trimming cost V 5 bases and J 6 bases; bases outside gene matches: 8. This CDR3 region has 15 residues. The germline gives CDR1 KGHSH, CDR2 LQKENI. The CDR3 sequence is CASSFTGTGVDTQYF. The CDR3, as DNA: TGTGCCAGCTCATTTACCGGGACAGGGGTGGATACGCAGTATTTT. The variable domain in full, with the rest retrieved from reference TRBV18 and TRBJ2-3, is NAGVMQNPRHLVRRRGQEARLRCSPMKGHSHVYWYRQLPEEGLKFMVYLQKENIIDESGMPKERFSAEFPKEGPSILRIQQVVRGDSAAYFCASSFTGTGVDTQYFGPGTRLTVL.

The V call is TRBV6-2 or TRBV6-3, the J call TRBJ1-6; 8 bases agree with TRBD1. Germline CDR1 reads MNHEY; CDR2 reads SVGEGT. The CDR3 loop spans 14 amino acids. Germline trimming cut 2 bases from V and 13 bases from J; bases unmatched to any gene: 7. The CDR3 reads CASSYRGQGAPLHF. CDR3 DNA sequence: TGTGCCAGCAGTTACAGAGGACAGGGAGCCCCCCTCCACTTT.

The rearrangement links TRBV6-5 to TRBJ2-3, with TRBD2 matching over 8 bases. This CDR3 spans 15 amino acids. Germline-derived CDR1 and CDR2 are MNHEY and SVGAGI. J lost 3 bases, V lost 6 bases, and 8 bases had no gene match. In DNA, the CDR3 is TGTGCCAGCAGACTGAGCGGGGGCTGGACAGATACGCAGTATTTT. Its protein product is CASRLSGGWTDTQYF.

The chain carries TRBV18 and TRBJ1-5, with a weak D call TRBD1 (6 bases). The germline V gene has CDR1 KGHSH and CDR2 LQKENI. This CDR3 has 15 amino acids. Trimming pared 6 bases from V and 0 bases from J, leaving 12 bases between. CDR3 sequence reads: CASSLGQYSNQPQHF. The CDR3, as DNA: TGTGCCAGCTCTCTTGGACAGTATAGCAATCAGCCCCAGCATTTT.

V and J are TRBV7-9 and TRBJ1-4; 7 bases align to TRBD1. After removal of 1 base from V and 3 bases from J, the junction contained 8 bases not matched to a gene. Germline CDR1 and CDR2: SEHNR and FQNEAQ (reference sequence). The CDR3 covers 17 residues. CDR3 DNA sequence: TGTGCCAGCAGCTTAGTGACAGGGCGATCCGCTAATGAAAAACTGTTTTTT. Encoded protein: CASSLVTGRSANEKLFF.

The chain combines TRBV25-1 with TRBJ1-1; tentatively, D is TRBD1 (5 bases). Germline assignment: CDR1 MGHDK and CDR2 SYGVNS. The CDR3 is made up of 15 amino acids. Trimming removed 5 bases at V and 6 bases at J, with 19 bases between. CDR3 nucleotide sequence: TGTGCCAGCAGTAGCCGGGACGGCGGGGGATCTGAAGCTTTCTTT. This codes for CASSSRDGGGSEAFF.

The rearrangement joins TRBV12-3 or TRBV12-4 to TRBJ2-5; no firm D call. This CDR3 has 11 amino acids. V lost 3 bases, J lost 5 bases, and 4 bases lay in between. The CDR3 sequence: CASSLGETQYF. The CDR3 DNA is TGTGCCAGCAGTTTGGGGGAGACCCAGTACTTC.

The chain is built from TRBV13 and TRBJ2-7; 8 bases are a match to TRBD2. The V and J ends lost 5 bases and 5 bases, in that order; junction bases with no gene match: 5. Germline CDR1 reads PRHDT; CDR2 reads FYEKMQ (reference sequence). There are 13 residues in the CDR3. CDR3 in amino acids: CASSRSGGHEQYF. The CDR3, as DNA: TGTGCCAGCAGCCGGAGCGGGGGCCACGAGCAGTACTTC.

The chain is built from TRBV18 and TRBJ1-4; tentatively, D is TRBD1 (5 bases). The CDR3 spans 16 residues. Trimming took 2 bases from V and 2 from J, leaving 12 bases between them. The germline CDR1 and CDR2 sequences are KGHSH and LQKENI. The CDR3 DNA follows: TGTGCCAGCTCACCAACCGTGGGGACCACTAATGAAAAACTGTTTTTT. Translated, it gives CASSPTVGTTNEKLFF.

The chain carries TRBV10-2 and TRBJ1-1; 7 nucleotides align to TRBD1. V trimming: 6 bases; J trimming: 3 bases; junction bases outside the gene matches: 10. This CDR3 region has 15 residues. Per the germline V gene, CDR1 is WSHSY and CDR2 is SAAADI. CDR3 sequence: CASRRQGQVDTEAFF. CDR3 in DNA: TGCGCCAGCAGAAGGCAAGGACAGGTTGACACTGAAGCTTTCTTT.